Shown below are 18 T cell receptor beta chains from a single sample sequenced in a study of control samples from healthy donors and cancer patients. Generated by immunoSEQ multiplex PCR, the TCRdb table keeps only in-frame clones and is missing some. The table records around 250,000 clones, around 80% of them present only once. Sequencing was performed on PBMCs. These receptors were taken from a woman aged 55-70 years with lung cancer.

CDR3 sequence (DNA): TGTGCCAGCAGTGAATCTGGGCAGGGAACTTCACCCCTCCACTTT. It specifies CASSESGQGTSPLHF. V gene TRBV25-1 combines with J gene TRBJ1-6; TRBD1 is a possible D gene (5 bases). V dropped 1 base and J dropped 9 bases, with 13 bases sitting between them. Germline V gene lookup returns CDR1 MGHDK and CDR2 SYGVNS. The CDR3 contains 15 residues.

This rearrangement joins TRBV18 to TRBJ1-2, with TRBD1 as a possible D gene (5 bases). Germline values: CDR1 KGHSH, CDR2 LQKENI. Trimming cost V 3 bases and J 8 bases, with 16 bases left between them. This CDR3 is 14 amino acids long. The CDR3 DNA reads TGTGCCAGCTCACCTCGGAGGCAGGGCGAAGGCTACACCTTC. The encoded protein is CASSPRRQGEGYTF.

The J gene is TRBJ2-7, the V gene TRBV3-1 (or the pseudogene TRBV3-2); 10 bases match TRBD2. Germline CDR1 is LGHDT and CDR2 is YNNKEL (reference sequence). The V gene end was trimmed by 1 base and the J gene end by 7 bases; junction bases not matched to a gene: 7. The CDR3 consists of 15 residues. CDR3 in amino acids: CASSQGTSGLGEQYF. CDR3 coding DNA: TGTGCCAGCAGCCAAGGGACTAGCGGTTTGGGAGAGCAGTACTTC.

The rearrangement joins TRBV28 to TRBJ1-6; TRBD1 is a possible D gene (5 bases). The CDR3 totals 17 residues. Germline CDR1 MDHEN, CDR2 SYDVKM. V lost 2 bases and J 6 bases, leaving 17 bases between the germline ends. The CDR3 bases are TGTGCCAGCAGTTTAGTAGGGGTTCAAATAGGTAATTCACCCCTCCACTTT. Translating it yields CASSLVGVQIGNSPLHF.

Only one count was recorded for this clone. The rearrangement uses TRBV7-3 and TRBJ2-2; tentative D call: TRBD2 (5 bases). The CDR3 covers 15 residues. Germline V CDR1 and CDR2: SGHTA, FQGTGA. V was clipped by 5 bases and J by 1 base, with 11 bases between them. CDR3 region: CASSHPDWNTGELFF. Here the CDR3 DNA reads TGTGCCAGCAGCCATCCGGACTGGAACACCGGGGAGCTGTTTTTT.

This chain connects TRBV11-2 to TRBJ2-5; D not certain. The CDR3 is 11 amino acids. Deletions cut 3 bases from V and 5 bases from J, with 4 bases between. CDR1 is SGHAT, CDR2 FQNNGV, per germline. The DNA of the CDR3 is TGTGCCAGCAGCTTCGTGGAGACCCAGTACTTC. Its protein is CASSFVETQYF.

This chain uses TRBV7-8 with TRBJ2-3; 9 nucleotides agree with TRBD2. V shed 5 bases, J shed 3 bases, and the junction held 3 bases outside the gene matches. This CDR3 is built from 14 residues. CDR1 and CDR2 from the germline V gene are SGHVS and FQNEAQ. CDR3 sequence reads: CASSLSGGTDTQYF. The CDR3 nucleotides read TGTGCCAGCAGCCTTAGCGGGGGAACAGATACGCAGTATTTT.

The CDR3 here is CASSEFRGGQPQHF. The CDR3 bases are TGTGCCAGCAGTGAATTTCGGGGAGGACAGCCCCAGCATTTT. The chain joins TRBV2 to TRBJ1-5; D is uncertain. Between the trimmed V and J ends, which lost 2 bases and 7 bases, there was a span of 12 bases. Germline V lookup: CDR1 SNHLY, CDR2 FYNNEI. The CDR3 sequence is 14 residues long.

V is TRBV11-2 and J is TRBJ1-6; D is unresolved. Germline V gene lookup returns CDR1 SGHAT and CDR2 FQNNGV. CDR3 length: 17 residues. Trimming took 2 bases from V and 5 from J, leaving 16 bases between them. DNA of the CDR3: TGTGCCAGCAGCTTATCACAAGTGGGGAATCATAATTCACCCCTCCACTTT. Its protein is CASSLSQVGNHNSPLHF. Supplemented by reference TRBV11-2 and TRBJ1-6, the full variable domain reads EAGVAQSPRYKIIEKRQSVAFWCNPISGHATLYWYQQILGQGPKLLIQFQNNGVVDDSQLPKDRFSAERLKGVDSTLKIQPAKLEDSAVYLCASSLSQVGNHNSPLHFGNGTRLTVT.

The chain's CDR3 is CASSFQGAYEQYF. The CDR3 nucleotides read TGTGCCAGCAGCTTCCAGGGAGCCTACGAGCAGTACTTC. The rearrangement joins TRBV7-9 to TRBJ2-7; D may match TRBD1 or TRBD2 (5 bases each). This CDR3 has 13 residues. From germline, CDR1 is SEHNR and CDR2 FQNEAQ (reference sequence). V was cut by 3 bases and J by 2 bases, with 8 bases left in between.

This chain connects TRBV6-5 to TRBJ1-4; maybe TRBD1 (5 bases). The CDR3 sequence is 16 residues long. Germline CDR1 is MNHEY and CDR2 is SVGAGI. V lost 4 bases, J lost 1 base, and 13 bases lay in between. DNA of the CDR3: TGTGCCAGCAGTTCAACCTCGACAGTAACTAATGAAAAACTGTTTTTT. It specifies CASSSTSTVTNEKLFF.

The chain carries TRBV18 and TRBJ2-7; 9 bases line up with TRBD1. Germline V gene lookup returns CDR1 KGHSH and CDR2 LQKENI. The junction had 9 bases not matched to a gene; V was cut back by 6 bases and J by 3 bases. The CDR3 totals 15 residues. The CDR3 spells CASSPWTGANYEQYF. The CDR3 DNA follows: TGTGCCAGCTCCCCATGGACAGGGGCCAACTACGAGCAGTACTTC.

This chain connects TRBV5-4 to TRBJ2-7, with 9 bases aligning to TRBD2. V was pared by 4 bases and J by 0 bases, with 5 bases of the junction left unmatched. The germline CDR1 and CDR2 sequences are SGHNT and YYREEE (reference sequence). The CDR3 runs 15 residues. DNA of the CDR3: TGTGCCAGCAGCCCTAAGACTAGCGGCTCCTACGAGCAGTACTTC. Its protein is CASSPKTSGSYEQYF.

This clone was seen once. The chain carries TRBV5-6 and TRBJ1-3, with 9 bases lining up with TRBD1. The CDR3 consists of 17 residues. The V segment lost 4 bases and the J segment 1 base; nucleotides outside the gene matches: 9. Germline V gene data show CDR1 as SGHDT and CDR2 as YYEEEE. CDR3 sequence (DNA): TGTGCCAGCAGCCCGGACAGGGGTTCACCTTCTGGAAACACCATATATTTT. Amino acid sequence: CASSPDRGSPSGNTIYF.

V is TRBV5-4 and J is TRBJ2-1; 7 bases are a match to TRBD1. CDR1 is SGHNT and CDR2 is YYREEE in the germline V gene (reference sequence). Trimming removed 2 bases from V and 6 bases from J; junction bases left unmatched: 5. The CDR3 runs to 14 residues. Written as DNA, the CDR3 is TGTGCCAGCAGCTTCAGACAGGGCTTCAATGAGCAGTTCTTC. Translation: CASSFRQGFNEQFF.

This chain links TRBV4-2 with TRBJ2-1; 9 nucleotides align to TRBD1. Germline loops: CDR1 LGHNA, CDR2 YNFKEQ. CDR3 size: 15 residues. V lost 2 bases, J lost 5 bases, and 4 bases stayed unmatched. The DNA of the CDR3 is TGTGCCAGCAGCCAAAACAGGGGGCCTCACAATGAGCAGTTCTTC. Its translation is CASSQNRGPHNEQFF.

The chain recombines TRBV7-9 with TRBJ2-7; D is possibly TRBD1 or TRBD2 (5 bases each). CDR1 is SEHNR and CDR2 is FQNEAQ in the germline V gene (reference sequence). Between the trimmed V and J ends, which lost 1 base and 2 bases, there was a span of 12 bases. The CDR3 totals 15 residues. This CDR3 is CASSLVGGVTYEQYF. CDR3 bases: TGTGCCAGCAGCTTAGTTGGGGGAGTCACCTACGAGCAGTACTTC. The full variable domain, rest sourced from reference TRBV7-9 and TRBJ2-7, is DTGVSQNPRHKITKRGQNVTFRCDPISEHNRLYWYRQTLGQGPEFLTYFQNEAQLEKSRLLSDRFSAERPKGSFSTLEIQRTEQGDSAMYLCASSLVGGVTYEQYFGPGTRLTVT.

The V call is TRBV2, the J call TRBJ1-5; a weak D match, TRBD1 (5 bases). The V and J ends lost 3 bases and 7 bases respectively, with 16 bases between them. The CDR3 consists of 15 residues. CDR1 SNHLY and CDR2 FYNNEI come from the germline V gene. This CDR3 reads CASSDSIGVGQPQHF. Here the CDR3 DNA reads TGTGCCAGCAGTGATAGTATAGGGGTTGGCCAGCCCCAGCATTTT.